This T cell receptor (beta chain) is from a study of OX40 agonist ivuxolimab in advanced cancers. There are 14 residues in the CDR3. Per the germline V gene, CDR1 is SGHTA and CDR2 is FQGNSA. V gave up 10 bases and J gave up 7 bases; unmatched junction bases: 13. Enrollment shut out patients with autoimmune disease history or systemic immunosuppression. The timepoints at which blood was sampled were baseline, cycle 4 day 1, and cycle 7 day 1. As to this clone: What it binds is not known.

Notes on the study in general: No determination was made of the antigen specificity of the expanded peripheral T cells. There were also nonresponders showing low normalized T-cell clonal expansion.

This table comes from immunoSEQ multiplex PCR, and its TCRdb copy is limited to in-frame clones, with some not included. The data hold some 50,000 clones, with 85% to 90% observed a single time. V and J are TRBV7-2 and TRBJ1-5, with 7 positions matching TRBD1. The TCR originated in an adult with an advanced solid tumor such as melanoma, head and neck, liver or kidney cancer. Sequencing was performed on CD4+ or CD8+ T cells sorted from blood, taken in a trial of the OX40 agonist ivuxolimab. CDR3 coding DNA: TGTGCCACAAGCCCGGGACAGTGGGGCCAGCCCCAGCATTTT. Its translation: CATSPGQWGQPQHF.